These 12 T cell receptor beta chains were sequenced from one sample in a study of cytomegalovirus exposure and HLA in healthy donors. 13 Jbeta primers and 60 Vbeta primers were used for the PCR. Sequenced by immunoSEQ multiplex PCR; TCRdb stores in-frame clones only, minus some. The sample records around 140,000 clones, roughly 9.8% being singletons. What was sequenced was PBMCs. All receptors derive from a man aged 45 to 65 in good health and CMV-seronegative.

The chain links TRBV4-1 to TRBJ1-6; possible D gene TRBD1, 5 bases. CDR1 is MGHRA and CDR2 is YSYEKL in the germline V gene. The germline V and J ends were trimmed by 4 bases and 8 bases, with 9 bases remaining between them. This CDR3 has 13 amino acids. The CDR3 nucleotides read TGCGCCAGCAGCCTCAGGGCAGATTCACCCCTCCACTTT. This encodes CASSLRADSPLHF.

This clone was observed once. J is TRBJ1-6 and V is TRBV25-1; weak D call: TRBD1 (6 bases). CDR3 length: 15 residues. Germline V lookup: CDR1 MGHDK, CDR2 SYGVNS. Trimming removed 2 bases at V and 2 bases at J, with 7 bases between. The CDR3, as DNA: TGTGCCAGCAGTGAAAGACAGGCCTATAATTCACCCCTCCACTTT. Its protein is CASSERQAYNSPLHF.

The sample holds a few counts of this clone. The chain couples TRBV30 to TRBJ2-3; 16 nucleotides agree with TRBD2. Germline CDR1 GTSNPN, CDR2 SVGIG (reference sequence). The CDR3 has 17 amino acids. J was trimmed by 5 bases and V by 2 bases; bases with no gene match: 7. CDR3 sequence: CAWSSGTSGGAGDTQYF. The CDR3 DNA is TGTGCCTGGAGTTCCGGGACTAGCGGGGGGGCGGGAGATACGCAGTATTTT.

This chain's CDR3 is CASSDGTSGPYEQYF. The CDR3 nucleotides read TGTGCCAGCAGTGATGGGACTAGCGGGCCCTACGAGCAGTACTTC. The chain carries TRBV6-1 and TRBJ2-7, with 12 nucleotides matching TRBD2. The CDR3 extends over 15 amino acids. Trimming at V came to 3 bases and at J to 2 bases, leaving 2 bases not matched to a gene. CDR1 and CDR2 (germline): MNHNS, SASEGT.

This clone was observed a few times. The chain employs TRBV5-6 and TRBJ1-6; D perhaps matches TRBD1 (6 bases). Per the germline V gene, CDR1 is SGHDT and CDR2 is YYEEEE. This CDR3 is 14 amino acids long. Deletions cut 3 bases from V and 7 bases from J, with 11 bases between. Written as DNA, the CDR3 is TGTGCCAGCAGCTCCGACAGGACAAATTCACCCCTCCACTTT. Translation: CASSSDRTNSPLHF.

The chain recombines TRBV11-3 with TRBJ2-7, with TRBD1 matching 7 bases. The CDR3 consists of 14 residues. The trim removed 1 base at V and 4 bases at J, leaving 4 bases unmatched. The germline V gene has CDR1 SGHNT and CDR2 YENEEA. The CDR3 DNA follows: TGTGCCAGCAGCTTAGGTGGACAGGTTTACGAGCAGTACTTC. Encoded protein: CASSLGGQVYEQYF.

The chain joins TRBV4-2 to TRBJ2-5, with D tentatively TRBD2 (5 bases). The CDR3 is 18 residues long. CDR1 and CDR2 from the germline V gene are LGHNA and YNFKEQ. V was shortened by 1 base and J by 1 base, with 19 bases between the two germline ends. The CDR3: CASSQGLRTSGSQETQYF. The CDR3, as DNA: TGTGCCAGCAGCCAAGGTCTCAGAACTAGTGGGTCCCAAGAGACCCAGTACTTC.

This clone was seen more than once but under ten times. The chain carries TRBV18 and TRBJ1-1; D not certain. Germline V gives CDR1 KGHSH, CDR2 LQKENI. CDR3 size: 13 residues. V lost 5 bases to trimming and J lost 1 base, with 8 bases between them. CDR3: CASSEGPNTEAFF. The CDR3 DNA reads as TGTGCCAGCTCAGAGGGCCCGAACACTGAAGCTTTCTTT. Variable domain in full (rest from reference TRBV18 and TRBJ1-1): NAGVMQNPRHLVRRRGQEARLRCSPMKGHSHVYWYRQLPEEGLKFMVYLQKENIIDESGMPKERFSAEFPKEGPSILRIQQVVRGDSAAYFCASSEGPNTEAFFGQGTRLTVV.

The chain couples TRBV2 to TRBJ1-2; D is uncertain. Trimming stripped 11 bases from V and 4 bases from J, with 17 bases between. Germline V gene lookup returns CDR1 SNHLY and CDR2 FYNNEI. CDR3 length: 13 amino acids. Written as DNA, the CDR3 is TGTGCCTCCTCGGCGGCAGACCTCTATGGCTACACCTTC. This encodes CASSAADLYGYTF.

V usage is TRBV10-3 and J usage is TRBJ2-7; possible D gene TRBD1, 6 bases. The length of the CDR3 is 14 residues. Between the trimmed V and J ends, which lost 3 bases and 3 bases, there was a span of 12 bases. Germline assignment: CDR1 ENHRY and CDR2 SYGVKD. This CDR3 is CAISDYRDNYEQYF. The CDR3 nucleotides are TGTGCCATCAGTGACTACCGGGACAACTACGAGCAGTACTTC.

The V call is TRBV9, the J call TRBJ2-6, with no clear D. V gave up 1 base and J gave up 0 bases, with 5 bases separating them. This CDR3 is built from 15 residues. CDR1 is SGDLS and CDR2 is YYNGEE in the germline V gene. CDR3 sequence: CASSVLPSGANVLTF. For the CDR3, the DNA is TGTGCCAGCAGCGTACTCCCCTCTGGGGCCAACGTCCTGACTTTC.

This clone showed up just a few times. This chain uses TRBV9 with TRBJ2-5; D unclear. The CDR3 loop spans 15 amino acids. The germline gives CDR1 SGDLS, CDR2 YYNGEE. V was shortened by 4 bases and J by 5 bases, with 18 bases between the two germline ends. CDR3 nucleotides: TGTGCCAGCAGCTTGAGTCCGGGTTCCGAGGAGACCCAGTACTTC. Its protein is CASSLSPGSEETQYF.